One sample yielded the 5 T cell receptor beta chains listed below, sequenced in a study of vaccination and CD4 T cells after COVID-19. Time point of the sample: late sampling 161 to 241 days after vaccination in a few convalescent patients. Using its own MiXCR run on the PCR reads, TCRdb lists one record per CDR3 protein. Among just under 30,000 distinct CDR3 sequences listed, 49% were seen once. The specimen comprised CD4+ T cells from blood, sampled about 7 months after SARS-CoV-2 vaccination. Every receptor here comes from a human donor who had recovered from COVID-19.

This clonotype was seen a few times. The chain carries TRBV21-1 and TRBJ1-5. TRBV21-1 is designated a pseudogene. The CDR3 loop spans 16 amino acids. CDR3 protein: CASSKRGFRKARPQHF. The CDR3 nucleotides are TGTGCCAGCAGCAAAAGAGGATTTAGGAAGGCCAGGCCCCAGCATTTT.

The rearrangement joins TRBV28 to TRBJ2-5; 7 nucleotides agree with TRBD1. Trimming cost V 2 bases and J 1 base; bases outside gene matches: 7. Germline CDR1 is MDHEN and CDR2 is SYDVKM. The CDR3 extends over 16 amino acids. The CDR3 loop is CASSLTAGGSQETQYF. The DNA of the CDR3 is TGTGCCAGCAGTTTAACGGCAGGGGGTTCCCAAGAGACCCAGTACTTC.

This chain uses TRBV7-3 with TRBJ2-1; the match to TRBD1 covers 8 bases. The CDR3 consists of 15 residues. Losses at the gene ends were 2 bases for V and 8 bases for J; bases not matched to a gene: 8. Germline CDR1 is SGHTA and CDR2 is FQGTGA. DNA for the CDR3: TGTGCCAGCAGCTTAGGTCAGGGGGCAGCCGATGAGCAGTTCTTC. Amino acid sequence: CASSLGQGAADEQFF. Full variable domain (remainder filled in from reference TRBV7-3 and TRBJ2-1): GAGVSQTPSNKVTEKGKYVELRCDPISGHTALYWYRQSLGQGPEFLIYFQGTGAADDSGLPNDRFFAVRPEGSVSTLKIQRTERGDSAVYLCASSLGQGAADEQFFGPGTRLTVL.

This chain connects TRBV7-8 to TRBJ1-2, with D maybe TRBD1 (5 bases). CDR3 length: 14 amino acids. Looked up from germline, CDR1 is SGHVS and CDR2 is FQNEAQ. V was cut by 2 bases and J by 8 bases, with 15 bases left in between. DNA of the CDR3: TGTGCCAGCAGCTTAAGTAGGGGAAGTCAGGGCTACACCTTC. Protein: CASSLSRGSQGYTF.

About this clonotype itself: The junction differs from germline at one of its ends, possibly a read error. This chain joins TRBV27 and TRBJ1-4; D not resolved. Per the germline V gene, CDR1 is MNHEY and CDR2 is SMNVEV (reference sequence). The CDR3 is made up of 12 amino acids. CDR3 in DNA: TGTGCCACCAGTTCAACTAATGAAAAACTGTTTTTT. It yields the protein CATSSTNEKLFF. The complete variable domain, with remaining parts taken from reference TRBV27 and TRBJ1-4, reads EAQVTQNPRYLITVTGKKLTVTCSQNMNHEYMSWYRQDPGLGLRQIYYSMNVEVTDKGDVPEGYKVSRKEKRNFPLILESPSPNQTSLYFCATSSTNEKLFFGSGTQLSVL.